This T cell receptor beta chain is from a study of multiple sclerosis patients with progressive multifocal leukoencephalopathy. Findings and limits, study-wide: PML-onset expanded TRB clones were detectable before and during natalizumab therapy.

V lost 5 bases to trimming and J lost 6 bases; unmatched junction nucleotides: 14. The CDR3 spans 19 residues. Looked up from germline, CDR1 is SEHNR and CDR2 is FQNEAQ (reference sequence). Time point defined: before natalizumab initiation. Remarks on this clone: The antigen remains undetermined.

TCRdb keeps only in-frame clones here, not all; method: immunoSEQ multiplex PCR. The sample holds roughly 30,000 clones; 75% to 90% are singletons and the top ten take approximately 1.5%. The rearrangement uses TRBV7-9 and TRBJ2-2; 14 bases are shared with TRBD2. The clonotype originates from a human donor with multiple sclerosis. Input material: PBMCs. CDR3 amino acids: CASSPGSGTSGSKPGELFF. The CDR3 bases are TGTGCCAGCAGCCCCGGCTCAGGGACTAGCGGGAGTAAACCCGGGGAGCTGTTTTTT.